This record covers a single T cell receptor beta chain. Its target is not known. Donors were healthy HIV-negative adults without recent acute infections or vaccinations. CDR1 and CDR2 (germline): MRHNA, SNTAGT. The J segment lost 14 bases and the V segment lost 8 bases, leaving 15 bases of the junction unmatched. This CDR3 spans 13 amino acids. In replicate PCRs of sorted subsets, approximately 200 ng DNA, approximately 30,000 T cell genomes, was used. Original handling: From ImmunoSEQ came sequences covering only the junction and carrying no quality scores, so filtering differed. Using immunoSEQ multiplex PCR, the repertoire was profiled, and TCRdb retains in-frame clones only, with some absent. The V and J calls and clone size come from that table; D and trimming were worked out from the DNA. This table has a few million clones, approximately 94% appearing once. The sample belongs to a study of shared clonotypes between healthy human individuals. Broader study findings: Only blood was sampled; tissue repertoires likely differ.

J is TRBJ2-3 and V is TRBV6-4; 8 nucleotides agree with TRBD1. Sequenced sample: naive CD4+ T cells sorted from blood. Subset reported: CD45RA+ positively selected. The receptor's source is a man aged 18 to 35 in good health. The DNA for the CDR3 is TGTGCCAGCGGGGAGTGGGGGCGGACAGGGAGGTATTTT. It encodes CASGEWGRTGRYF.